Listed below are T cell receptor beta chains from one sample, sequenced in a study of regulatory T cells in long-lasting Graves disease. TCRdb ran MiXCR on the multiplex PCR reads and lists one entry per CDR3 protein. The sample lists under 500,000 distinct CDR3 sequences; about 16% were seen once. In addition, the sample was reused for a study of T cells in Graves' hyperthyroidism and ophthalmopathy.

The sequencing used peripheral blood mononuclear cells (PBMCs), collected at new diagnosis, from a patient treated with antithyroid drugs. The receptor source for this set is a woman aged 25 to 39 with Graves disease. The CDR3 runs from the conserved cysteine through the conserved F or W. Rows give clone size only sometimes, using once, few, many, or a class for an expanded clone.

CDR3aa: CASSRGGDREQYF
j_gene: TRBJ2-7
v_gene: TRBV27
abundance: many

CDR3aa: CASSFRREGQYF
j_gene: TRBJ2-3
v_gene: TRBV7-9
abundance: .

CDR3aa: CASSPPSGSITYNEQFF
j_gene: TRBJ2-1
v_gene: TRBV6-2/TRBV6-3
abundance: many

CDR3aa: CASSPNPAEYYGYTF
j_gene: TRBJ1-2
v_gene: TRBV18
abundance: many

CDR3aa: CASSNYYSNEQFF
j_gene: TRBJ2-1
v_gene: TRBV19
abundance: .

CDR3aa: CASSPGQGRYNEQFF
j_gene: TRBJ2-1
v_gene: TRBV7-3
abundance: many

CDR3aa: CASRPLDTLTDTQYF
j_gene: TRBJ2-3
v_gene: TRBV19
abundance: few

CDR3aa: CASSSSDAGSLAKNIQYF
j_gene: TRBJ2-4
v_gene: TRBV6-9
abundance: few

CDR3aa: CASGLDRTGQKSYEQYF
j_gene: TRBJ2-7
v_gene: TRBV7-8
abundance: many

CDR3aa: CASSVAARATNEKLFF
j_gene: TRBJ1-4
v_gene: TRBV9
abundance: many

CDR3aa: CSASSGTEGTQYF
j_gene: TRBJ2-5
v_gene: TRBV20-1
abundance: many

CDR3aa: CASSYPRTSTLAKNIQYF
j_gene: TRBJ2-4
v_gene: TRBV6-5
abundance: .

CDR3aa: CATSPPGLYGYTF
j_gene: TRBJ1-2
v_gene: TRBV12-3/TRBV12-4
abundance: .

CDR3aa: CSAISGQGLNTEAFF
j_gene: TRBJ1-1
v_gene: TRBV20-1
abundance: .

CDR3aa: CASSSRSSNSPLHF
j_gene: TRBJ1-6
v_gene: TRBV28
abundance: .

CDR3aa: CASRGLAGPFNEQFF
j_gene: TRBJ2-1
v_gene: TRBV10-2
abundance: many

CDR3aa: CSARGFLGNTIYF
j_gene: TRBJ1-3
v_gene: TRBV20-1
abundance: .

CDR3aa: CASSGTGGVQPQHF
j_gene: TRBJ1-5
v_gene: TRBV12-3/TRBV12-4
abundance: many

CDR3aa: CASSFFTSSHEQYF
j_gene: TRBJ2-7
v_gene: TRBV11-2
abundance: many

CDR3aa: CASRSGGGNEKLFF
j_gene: TRBJ1-4
v_gene: TRBV6-1
abundance: .

CDR3aa: CASSRLKPGQGAREAFF
j_gene: TRBJ1-1
v_gene: TRBV5-1
abundance: many

CDR3aa: CASSLATASTEAFF
j_gene: TRBJ1-1
v_gene: TRBV7-2
abundance: many

CDR3aa: CASSPPLVVANTEAFF
j_gene: TRBJ1-1
v_gene: TRBV28
abundance: many

CDR3aa: CASSQPGTVQGYTF
j_gene: TRBJ1-2
v_gene: TRBV3-1
abundance: many

CDR3aa: CASSLVQGGTDYGYTF
j_gene: TRBJ1-2
v_gene: TRBV5-1
abundance: many

CDR3aa: CAVPLGKHNEQFF
j_gene: TRBJ2-1
v_gene: TRBV6-1
abundance: few

CDR3aa: CASSYSFRDIEQFF
j_gene: TRBJ2-1
v_gene: TRBV6-5
abundance: few

CDR3aa: CASSWGLALYEQYF
j_gene: TRBJ2-7
v_gene: TRBV6-9
abundance: .

CDR3aa: CASSLSVADFSYEQYF
j_gene: TRBJ2-7
v_gene: TRBV28
abundance: many

CDR3aa: CASQTGGGTGELFF
j_gene: TRBJ2-2
v_gene: TRBV13
abundance: .

CDR3aa: CSARDRMLAEAYEQYF
j_gene: TRBJ2-7
v_gene: TRBV20-1
abundance: many